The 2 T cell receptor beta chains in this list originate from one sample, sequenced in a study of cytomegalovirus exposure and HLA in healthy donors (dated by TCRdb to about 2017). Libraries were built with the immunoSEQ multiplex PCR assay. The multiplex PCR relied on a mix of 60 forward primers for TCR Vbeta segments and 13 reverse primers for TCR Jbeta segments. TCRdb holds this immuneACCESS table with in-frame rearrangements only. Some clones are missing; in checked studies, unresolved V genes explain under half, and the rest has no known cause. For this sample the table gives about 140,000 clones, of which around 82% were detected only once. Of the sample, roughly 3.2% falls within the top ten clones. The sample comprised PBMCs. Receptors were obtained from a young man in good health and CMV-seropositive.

CDR3 coding DNA: TGCGCCAGCAGTTATACCCGGGACAGGGGGCTGACTGAAGCTTTCTTT. This translates into CASSYTRDRGLTEAFF. The chain links TRBV10-1 to TRBJ1-1; 12 bases align to TRBD1. Germline CDR1 WNHNN, CDR2 SYGVQD (reference sequence). CDR3 length: 16 residues. Trimming at V came to 5 bases and at J to 5 bases, leaving 9 bases not matched to a gene.

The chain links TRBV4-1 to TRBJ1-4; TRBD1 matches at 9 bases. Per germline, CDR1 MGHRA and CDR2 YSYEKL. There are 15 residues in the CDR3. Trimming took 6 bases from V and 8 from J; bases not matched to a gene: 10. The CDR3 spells CASRGQGASGEKLFF. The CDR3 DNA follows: TGCGCCAGCAGGGGACAGGGAGCCTCGGGAGAAAAACTGTTTTTT.